These T cell receptor beta chains were read from a single sample in a study of blood T cell repertoires in COVID-19. Some clones are missing from TCRdb's copy, which holds only in-frame ones; the method was immunoSEQ multiplex PCR. The table includes 250,000 to 300,000 clones, less than 85% detected once. Sequenced: peripheral blood. The origin of the receptors is a man aged 55 to 70 who had recovered from COVID-19. Both conserved end residues are part of each CDR3. D genes are given only for firm matches. Clone size is given for some rows only: seen once, a few or many times, or a class if the clone is expanded.

TRBV7-9,-,TRBJ1-2,-,TGTGCCAGCAGCTTAAAATCAGGGGTTGGCTACACCTTC,CASSLKSGVGYTF
TRBV18,-,TRBJ2-3,TRBD2,TGTGCCAGCTCACCCGGGACTAGCGGGAGCACAGATACGCAGTATTTT,CASSPGTSGSTDTQYF
TRBV2,-,TRBJ2-1,TRBD1,TGTGCCAGCAGGGGACAGTTCTCCTACAATGAGCAGTTCTTC,CASRGQFSYNEQFF
TRBV28,once,TRBJ1-6,-,TGTGCCAGCAGTTTATCGGCAGGGTATAATTCACCCCTCCACTTT,CASSLSAGYNSPLHF
TRBV27,-,TRBJ2-1,-,TGTGCCAGCAGTGAGACGACTCCCTCCTACAATGAGCAGTTCTTC,CASSETTPSYNEQFF
TRBV18,-,TRBJ2-5,-,TGTGCCAGCTCGCGCCTAAAGAACAGTCAAGAGACCCAGTACTTC,CASSRLKNSQETQYF
TRBV12-3/TRBV12-4,-,TRBJ2-7,-,TGTGCCAGCAGTCCCTCACCCCCTAACGAGCAGTACTTC,CASSPSPPNEQYF
TRBV28,-,TRBJ2-6,TRBD1,TGTGCCAGCAGTACGGACAGGACCTCGTATGGGGCCAACGTCCTGACTTTC,CASSTDRTSYGANVLTF
TRBV6-5,-,TRBJ2-5,TRBD1,TGTGCCAGCAGTCCCGGGACAGGGGGCGGAGAGACCCAGTACTTC,CASSPGTGGGETQYF
TRBV27,few,TRBJ1-1,-,TGTGCCAGCAGTTTCAGAGGCACTGAAGCTTTCTTT,CASSFRGTEAFF
TRBV4-1,-,TRBJ2-1,TRBD1,TGCGCCAGCAGCCTTAATCGGGACAGTACCTACAGTGAGCAGTTCTTC,CASSLNRDSTYSEQFF
TRBV19,-,TRBJ2-7,-,TGTGCCAGTAGTATGGGGGGACTCCTTCGGGACGAGCAGTACTTC,CASSMGGLLRDEQYF
TRBV4-1,-,TRBJ2-1,TRBD2,TGCGCCAGCAGCCAACCTGGGACTAGCGGGGGCCATGAGCAGTTCTTC,CASSQPGTSGGHEQFF
TRBV11-2,once,TRBJ2-4,TRBD1,TGTGCCAGCAGCTACGGAATATATGGGGACAGGGTTGCCAAAAACATTCAGTACTTC,CASSYGIYGDRVAKNIQYF